This is a list of T cell receptor beta chains from one sample in a study of Ad26.COV2.S vaccination and SARS-CoV-2 variants. Profiled with immunoSEQ multiplex PCR; TCRdb holds only in-frame clones, not every one. Of around 400,000 clones listed, around 89% are singletons. Sequenced material: peripheral blood, taken in a trial of Ad26.COV2.S vaccine versus placebo. The receptors come from a person between 18 and 59 years old who received the Ad26.COV2.S COVID-19 vaccine or a placebo. The CDR3 runs from the conserved cysteine through the conserved F or W. A D gene is named only where the DNA matches it firmly. The size field is filled for only some rows; it gives once, few, many or a size class.

cdr3_nt	cdr3_aa	d_call	clone_size	v_call	j_call
TGTGCCAGCAGTCGACTTGGACAGGCCAATGAGCAGTTCTTC	CASSRLGQANEQFF	TRBD1	-	TRBV6-2/TRBV6-3	TRBJ2-1
TGTGCCACCAGCAGACTGCTAGACGCCTCTGGAAACACCATATATTTT	CATSRLLDASGNTIYF	-	-	TRBV15	TRBJ1-3
TGTGCCAGCAGTACGATCCGGGACGCGGTCTACGAGCAGTACTTC	CASSTIRDAVYEQYF	-	few	TRBV6-6	TRBJ2-7
TGTGCCAGCAGCTTTAAACCTAGCGGGAGGGCCGACAATGAGCAGTTCTTC	CASSFKPSGRADNEQFF	TRBD2	-	TRBV7-9	TRBJ2-1
TGTGCCAGCAGCGTAGGGGCCGGGGGGCGCGAGCAGTACTTC	CASSVGAGGREQYF	-	-	TRBV9	TRBJ2-7
TGTGCCAGCAGCCGCGGGATAACTGGAGAAAAACTGTTTTTT	CASSRGITGEKLFF	-	-	TRBV28	TRBJ1-4
TGTGCCAGCAGTACTAGCGGTTCCCAGGAAGAGACCCAGTACTTC	CASSTSGSQEETQYF	TRBD2	-	TRBV5-4	TRBJ2-5
TGTGCCAGCAGCTTCCAAAGGACCCAGTACTTC	CASSFQRTQYF	-	-	TRBV11-3	TRBJ2-5
TGTGCCAGCAGCCCCAGGGGGACTAGCGATATCTACGAGCAGTACTTC	CASSPRGTSDIYEQYF	TRBD2	-	TRBV7-2	TRBJ2-7
TGTGCCAGCAGTTTACGAGAGACCCAGTACTTC	CASSLRETQYF	-	-	TRBV12-3/TRBV12-4	TRBJ2-5
TGCGCCAGCAGCCAAGAAAGGACAGGGGTGAACACTGAAGCTTTCTTT	CASSQERTGVNTEAFF	TRBD1	-	TRBV4-1	TRBJ1-1
TGCGCCAGCAGCCCCTGGGACAGAGGGGAGACCCAGTACTTC	CASSPWDRGETQYF	TRBD1	few	TRBV5-1	TRBJ2-5
TGTGCCAGCAGTGATGGGCGGGACACAGATACGCAGTATTTT	CASSDGRDTDTQYF	-	many	TRBV6-4	TRBJ2-3
TGTGCCAGCAGCCCGGGAGGAGTAGCGGGGTTCTACGAGCAGTACTTC	CASSPGGVAGFYEQYF	TRBD2	-	TRBV5-6	TRBJ2-7
TGTGCCAGTAGTTCGGGACAGGAGGCGGGGGAGCTGTTTTTT	CASSSGQEAGELFF	TRBD1	many	TRBV19	TRBJ2-2
TGCAGCGTTGTTGAGGGAGGGCTGGGCGAGCAGTACTTC	CSVVEGGLGEQYF	TRBD2	-	TRBV29-1	TRBJ2-7
TGCGCCAGCAAATTAGCGGGAGGGCCTACAGATACGCAGTATTTT	CASKLAGGPTDTQYF	TRBD2	-	TRBV5-1	TRBJ2-3
TGTGCTAGTGGTTTAAACTATGGCTACACCTTC	CASGLNYGYTF	-	-	TRBV12-5	TRBJ1-2
TGTGCCAGCACCTACTCGTCTAGCGGGAGTCTTGATGAGCAGTTCTTC	CASTYSSSGSLDEQFF	TRBD2	once	TRBV6-5	TRBJ2-1
TGTGCCAGCAGCTTGCGGGCGTCGTCACCCCTCCACTTT	CASSLRASSPLHF	-	-	TRBV11-3	TRBJ1-6
TGTGCCTGGAGTGTACGTAGCAGGCTTCCGAACACTGAAGCTTTCTTT	CAWSVRSRLPNTEAFF	-	-	TRBV30	TRBJ1-1
TGTGCCAGCATCCTTAGTTCTGGAAACACCATATATTTT	CASILSSGNTIYF	-	once	TRBV12-3/TRBV12-4	TRBJ1-3
TGCGCCAGCAGCCAACCGGGACAGTCCTACGAGCAGTACTTC	CASSQPGQSYEQYF	TRBD1	few	TRBV4-1	TRBJ2-7
TGTGCCAGCAGCGACCGACAGGGTGAGCTAAAGCACAATGAGCAGTTCTTC	CASSDRQGELKHNEQFF	TRBD1	-	TRBV9	TRBJ2-1
TGTGCCAGCAGCCCCTCGGGGGGGGTAGAGACCCAGTACTTC	CASSPSGGVETQYF	TRBD2	-	TRBV4-2	TRBJ2-5
TGTGCCAGCTATCCCACCCGGACTAGCGGGAGGATCTACGAGCAGTACTTC	CASYPTRTSGRIYEQYF	TRBD2	-	TRBV2	TRBJ2-7
TGTGCCAGCAGCTTAATGCCGGTCGGCAGGGGGAGAGGTACCGGGGAGCTGTTTTTT	CASSLMPVGRGRGTGELFF	TRBD1	-	TRBV7-9	TRBJ2-2
TGCAGCGTCGAGGGTAAAACAACAGAGACCCAGTACTTC	CSVEGKTTETQYF	-	-	TRBV29-1	TRBJ2-5
TGTGCCAGCAGCGTAGCCCCTCTCGGAGCTAGCTCCTACAATGAGCAGTTCTTC	CASSVAPLGASSYNEQFF	-	-	TRBV9	TRBJ2-1